The 2 T cell receptor beta chains listed next were all sequenced from one sample in a study of OX40 agonist ivuxolimab in advanced cancers. Measured with immunoSEQ multiplex PCR; TCRdb has only the in-frame clones, and not every one. In the table there are more than 25,000 clones, over 75% of which are singletons. Sequenced here: CD4+ or CD8+ T cells sorted from blood, sampled in a trial of the OX40 agonist ivuxolimab. The receptors originated from an adult with an advanced solid tumor such as melanoma, head and neck, liver or kidney cancer.

The J gene is TRBJ2-7, the V gene TRBV11-2, with TRBD2 matching over 10 bases. Germline CDR1 SGHAT, CDR2 FQNNGV. The V gene end was trimmed by 1 base and the J gene end by 1 base; junction bases not matched to a gene: 13. The CDR3 has 19 residues. The CDR3: CASSLVSAGTSVGSYEQYF. CDR3 nucleotides: TGTGCCAGCAGCTTAGTTTCGGCAGGGACTAGCGTCGGGTCCTACGAGCAGTACTTC.

Sample share makes this clone medium-sized (0.01 to 0.1%). CDR3 loop: CASSTGQPNYGYTF. The CDR3 DNA is TGTGCCAGCAGCACCGGACAGCCGAACTATGGCTACACCTTC. The chain couples TRBV5-6 to TRBJ1-2; D may be TRBD1 (6 bases). Germline V gene lookup returns CDR1 SGHDT and CDR2 YYEEEE. V lost 4 bases, J lost 2 bases, and 12 bases lay in between. The CDR3 extends over 14 amino acids.